Given below is one TCR beta chain in context. With 4 bases removed from V and 1 base from J, the gap between germline ends came to 11 bases. The length of the CDR3 is 15 residues. Germline CDR1 and CDR2: SEHNR and FQNEAQ (reference sequence). CD45RO negativity and positive selection for CCR7 defined naive CD8 cells, a population that excluded terminally differentiated effector memory CD45RA+ cells. Caucasian adults living in Nashville, Tennessee, provided all samples. The data originate from a study of shared clonotypes between healthy human individuals. Genomic DNA (from each subset) was split evenly across several immunoSEQ plates. Sequencing used immunoSEQ multiplex PCR; TCRdb keeps in-frame clones, though not all of them. The sample has about 580,000 clones; 95% to 98% are singletons.

Sequencing input: naive CD8+ T cells sorted from blood. V is TRBV7-9 and J is TRBJ1-5; tentative D call: TRBD1 (5 bases). The sequence was collected from a young man in good health. CDR3 in amino acids: CASSSTGTSNQPQHF. DNA of the CDR3: TGTGCCAGCAGCTCTACCGGGACGAGCAATCAGCCCCAGCATTTT.